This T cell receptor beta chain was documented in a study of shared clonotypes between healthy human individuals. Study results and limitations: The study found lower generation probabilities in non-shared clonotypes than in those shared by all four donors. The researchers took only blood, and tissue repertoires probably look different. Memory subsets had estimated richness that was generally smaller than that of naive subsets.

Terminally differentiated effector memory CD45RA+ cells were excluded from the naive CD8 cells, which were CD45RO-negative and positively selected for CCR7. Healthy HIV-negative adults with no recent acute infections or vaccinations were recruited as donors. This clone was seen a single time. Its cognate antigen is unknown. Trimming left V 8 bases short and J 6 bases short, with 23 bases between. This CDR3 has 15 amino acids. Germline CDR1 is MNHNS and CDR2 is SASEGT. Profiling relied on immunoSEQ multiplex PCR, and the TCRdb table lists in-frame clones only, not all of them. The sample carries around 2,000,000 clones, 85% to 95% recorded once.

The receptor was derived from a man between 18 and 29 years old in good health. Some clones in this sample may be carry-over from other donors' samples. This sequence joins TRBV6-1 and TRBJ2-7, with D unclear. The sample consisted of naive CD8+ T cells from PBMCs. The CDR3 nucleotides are TGTGCCAGCGGCGCCCGTAGAGTATTTCAGTCCGAGCAGTACTTC. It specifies CASGARRVFQSEQYF.